Listed below are T cell receptor beta chains from one sample, sequenced in a study of blood T cell repertoires in COVID-19. Here immunoSEQ multiplex PCR was the method, and the copy in TCRdb shows in-frame clones only, minus some. Of 140,000 or so clones detected, just under 85% appear once; the ten largest clones hold approximately 3.6%. Sequenced input: PBMCs or T cells enriched from blood (not recorded which). All receptors derive from a woman aged 50 to 60 with acute COVID-19. Each CDR3 is given with its conserved first and last residue. The D gene is left open where the match is weak. The size entry is marked missing in some rows and otherwise reads once, few, many or a size class.

j_call | v_call | clone_size | d_call | cdr3_nt | cdr3_aa
TRBJ1-5 | TRBV28 | few | TRBD1 | TGTGCCAGCCCTCCGGGACAGGGGCTTCCTAATCAGCCCCAGCATTTT | CASPPGQGLPNQPQHF
TRBJ1-1 | TRBV28 | . | . | TGTGCCAGCAGATTCTCAGGGGTGGCTTTCTTT | CASRFSGVAFF
TRBJ2-7 | TRBV2 | once | . | TGTGCCAGCAGGGCCCGGCCACCGGAGTCCTACGAGCAGTACTTC | CASRARPPESYEQYF
TRBJ1-5 | TRBV10-3 | few | . | TGTGCCATCAGTGAGTCGGGAGGGCTGCAATCGGGCAATCAGCCCCAGCATTTT | CAISESGGLQSGNQPQHF
TRBJ1-1 | TRBV3-1/TRBV3-2 | once | . | TGTGCCAGCAGGGGGGGGTCTGAAGCTTTCTTT | CASRGGSEAFF
TRBJ2-7 | TRBV7-9 | . | . | TGTGCCAGCAGCGAGATGTACGAGCAGTACTTC | CASSEMYEQYF
TRBJ2-1 | TRBV24-1 | . | . | TGTGCCACCAGTGATAGCCAGGTCGGCTCCTACAATGAGCAGTTCTTC | CATSDSQVGSYNEQFF
TRBJ1-2 | TRBV7-9 | . | . | TGTGCCAGCACCCTCAGCGAATCGTATGGCTACACCTTC | CASTLSESYGYTF
TRBJ1-1 | TRBV7-9 | . | . | TGTGCCAGCAGCTTATCCCCTTTGCGCACTGAAGCTTTCTTT | CASSLSPLRTEAFF
TRBJ2-5 | TRBV6-5 | once | TRBD1 | TGTGCCAGCAGGACAGGGGGCCGAGAGACCCAGTACTTC | CASRTGGRETQYF
TRBJ2-7 | TRBV15 | . | . | TGTGCCACCAGCGGGGGACTGGGAAATGCCTACGAGCAGTACTTC | CATSGGLGNAYEQYF
TRBJ1-1 | TRBV5-1 | many | . | TGCGCCAGCACCCAGGGGCTCGGGGGGCCCACTGAAGCTTTCTTT | CASTQGLGGPTEAFF
TRBJ1-4 | TRBV5-6 | . | . | TGTGCCAGCAGCGAAAAAGACATAGCAACTAATGAAAAACTGTTTTTT | CASSEKDIATNEKLFF
TRBJ2-5 | TRBV5-1 | . | TRBD1 | TGCGCCAGCAGCTTGGGACAGGGGGATGGAGAGACCCAGTACTTC | CASSLGQGDGETQYF
TRBJ2-1 | TRBV11-2 | . | TRBD2 | TGTGCCAGCAGCTTAGAAGGACTAGCTGGGTCCTACAATGAGCAGTTCTTC | CASSLEGLAGSYNEQFF
TRBJ1-6 | TRBV7-9 | . | TRBD1 | TGTGCCAGCAGCCGGGGAGGGACAGACAGGGGCAATTCACCCCTCCACTTT | CASSRGGTDRGNSPLHF